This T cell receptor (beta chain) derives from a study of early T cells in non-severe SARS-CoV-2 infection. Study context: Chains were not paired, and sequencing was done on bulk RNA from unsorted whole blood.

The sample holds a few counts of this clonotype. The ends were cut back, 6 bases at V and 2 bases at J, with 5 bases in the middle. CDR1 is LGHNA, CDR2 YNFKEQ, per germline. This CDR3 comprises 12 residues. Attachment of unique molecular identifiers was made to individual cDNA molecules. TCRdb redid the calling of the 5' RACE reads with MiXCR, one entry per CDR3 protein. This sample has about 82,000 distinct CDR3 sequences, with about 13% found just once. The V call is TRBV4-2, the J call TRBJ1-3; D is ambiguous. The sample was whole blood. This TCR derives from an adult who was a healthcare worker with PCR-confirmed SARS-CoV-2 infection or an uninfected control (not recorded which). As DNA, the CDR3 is TGTGCCAGCAGGGGTACTGGAAACACCATATATTTT. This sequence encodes CASRGTGNTIYF.